Listed below are T cell receptor beta chains from one sample, sequenced in a study of T cell changes during pregnancy in multiple sclerosis. Data came from immunoSEQ multiplex PCR; TCRdb stores just in-frame clones and leaves some out. Altogether roughly 34,000 clones are present, about nine tenths being singletons, with the ten largest covering almost 4.5%. Sequenced here: peripheral blood, sampled in the second trimester of pregnancy. These receptors originate from a female donor in good health, enrolled as a control in a pregnancy study. The CDR3 runs from the conserved cysteine through the conserved F or W. A D gene is named only where the DNA matches it firmly.

TRBD1,TRBV19,TRBJ1-4,TGTGCCAGTACCCATAGGGGGCGGCGGGATGAAAAACTGTTTTTT,CASTHRGRRDEKLFF
.,TRBV18,TRBJ2-3,TGTGCCAGCTTACCACCACGGTCAGGGACAGATACGCAGTATTTT,CASLPPRSGTDTQYF
.,TRBV7-2,TRBJ2-5,TGTGCCAGCAGCCCGGACGGAGGAGAGACCCAGTACTTC,CASSPDGGETQYF
.,TRBV6-6,TRBJ1-5,TGTGCCAGCAGTTCCCACTATGAGCCCCAGCATTTT,CASSSHYEPQHF
.,TRBV5-1,TRBJ2-1,TGCGCCAGCGCGAGGGACAATGAGCAGTTCTTC,CASARDNEQFF
TRBD2,TRBV29-1,TRBJ2-1,TGCAGCGTAGATAGCGGGAGGGAGAATGAGCAGTTCTTC,CSVDSGRENEQFF
TRBD1,TRBV6-4,TRBJ1-5,TGTGCCAGCAGTGACGGGCCTGGGACAGGGGAAGGACCTTGGCGGAATCAGCCCCAGCATTTT,CASSDGPGTGEGPWRNQPQHF
.,TRBV7-9,TRBJ1-6,TGTGCCAGCAGCTTATCGCAAGTTCTAAATTCACCCCTCCACTTT,CASSLSQVLNSPLHF
TRBD1,TRBV19,TRBJ2-1,TGTGCCAGTAGTACCGGGACAGGGGTTTCGTCCTACAATGAGCAGTTCTTC,CASSTGTGVSSYNEQFF
TRBD2,TRBV27,TRBJ2-1,TGTGCCAGCATGGGAGGGACTAGCGGTTATGAGCAGTTCTTC,CASMGGTSGYEQFF
TRBD1,TRBV30,TRBJ1-2,TGTGCCTGGACCCTAGCACAGGGGAACTATGGCTACACCTTC,CAWTLAQGNYGYTF
TRBD2,TRBV5-1,TRBJ2-3,TGCGCCAGCAGCTCCTACCCACTAGCGGGCACAGATACGCAGTATTTT,CASSSYPLAGTDTQYF
TRBD1,TRBV4-2,TRBJ2-7,TGTGCCAGCAGCCAATTTCAGCGACAGGGTTTCGAGCAGTACTTC,CASSQFQRQGFEQYF
TRBD1,TRBV7-4,TRBJ2-7,TGTGCCAGCAGCACCCGACAGGGGTTCTACGAGCAGTACTTC,CASSTRQGFYEQYF
TRBD1,TRBV28,TRBJ2-7,TGTGCCAGCGGACAGGGTTCCTACGAGCAGTACTTC,CASGQGSYEQYF
TRBD2,TRBV4-2,TRBJ2-7,TGTGCCAGCAGCCCCTGGACTAGCGGGGGGGCCTACGAGCAGTACTTC,CASSPWTSGGAYEQYF
TRBD1,TRBV29-1,TRBJ2-7,TGCAGCGTTGGGACAGGGGGAAACTACGAGCAGTACTTC,CSVGTGGNYEQYF
TRBD1,TRBV2,TRBJ1-5,TGTGCCAGCAGTGACAGGACAGGGCATCAGCCCCAGCATTTT,CASSDRTGHQPQHF
.,TRBV11-3,TRBJ1-2,TGTGCCAGCAGCCCCCGGACAGCTCCTAACTATGGCTACACCTTC,CASSPRTAPNYGYTF